The clone carrying this T cell receptor (beta chain) was observed at least ten times. The germline gives CDR1 SGHRS, CDR2 YFSETQ. Germline trimming cut 0 bases from V and 4 bases from J; bases unmatched to any gene: 4. This CDR3 contains 16 residues. Each CDR3 protein gets one entry after TCRdb re-called the RT-PCR reads with MiXCR. Of hundreds of thousands of distinct CDR3 sequences detected, approximately 15% appear once; the ten largest clones hold 3.6%. J is TRBJ2-1 and V is TRBV5-1; 10 bases fit TRBD1. This TCR was sampled from a female donor in good health, serving as a healthy control. Sequenced sample: memory CD4+ T cells from blood. CDR3 protein: CASSLGPGQGYNEQFF. The CDR3 nucleotides are TGCGCCAGCAGCTTGGGCCCGGGACAGGGGTACAATGAGCAGTTCTTC.